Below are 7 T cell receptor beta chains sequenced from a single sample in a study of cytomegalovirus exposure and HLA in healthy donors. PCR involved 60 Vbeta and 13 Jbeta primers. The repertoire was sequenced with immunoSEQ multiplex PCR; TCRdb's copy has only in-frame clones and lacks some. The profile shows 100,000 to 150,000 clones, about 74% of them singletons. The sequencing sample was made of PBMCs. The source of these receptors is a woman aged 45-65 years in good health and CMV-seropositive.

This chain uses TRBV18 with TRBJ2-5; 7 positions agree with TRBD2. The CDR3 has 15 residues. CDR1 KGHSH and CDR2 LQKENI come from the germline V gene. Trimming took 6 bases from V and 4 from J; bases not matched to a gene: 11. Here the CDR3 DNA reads TGTGCCAGCTCCCGGGACGGAGCGGGGCGAGAGACCCAGTACTTC. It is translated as CASSRDGAGRETQYF.

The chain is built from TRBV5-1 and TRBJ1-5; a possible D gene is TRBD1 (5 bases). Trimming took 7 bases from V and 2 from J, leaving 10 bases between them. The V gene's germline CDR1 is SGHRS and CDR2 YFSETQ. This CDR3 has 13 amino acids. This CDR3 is CASSSQGNQPQHF. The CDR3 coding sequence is TGCGCCAGCTCTTCACAGGGCAATCAGCCCCAGCATTTT.

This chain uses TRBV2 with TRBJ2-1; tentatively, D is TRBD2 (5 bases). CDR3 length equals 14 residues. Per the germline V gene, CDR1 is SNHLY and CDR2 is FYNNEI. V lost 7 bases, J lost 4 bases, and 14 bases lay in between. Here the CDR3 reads CASTQLGGYNEQFF. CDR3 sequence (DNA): TGTGCCAGCACCCAACTAGGTGGATACAATGAGCAGTTCTTC.

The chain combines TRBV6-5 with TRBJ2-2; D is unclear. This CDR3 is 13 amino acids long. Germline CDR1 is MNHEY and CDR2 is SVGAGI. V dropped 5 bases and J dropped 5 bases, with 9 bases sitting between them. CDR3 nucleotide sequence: TGTGCCAGCAGTACCCCCGGGACCGGGGAGCTGTTTTTT. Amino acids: CASSTPGTGELFF.

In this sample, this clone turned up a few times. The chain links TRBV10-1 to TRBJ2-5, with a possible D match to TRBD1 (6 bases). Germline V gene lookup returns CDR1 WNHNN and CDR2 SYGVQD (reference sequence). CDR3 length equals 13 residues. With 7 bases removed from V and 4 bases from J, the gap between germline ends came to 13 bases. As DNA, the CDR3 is TGCGCCAGCACCAGGGCCAGGGGAGAGACCCAGTACTTC. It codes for CASTRARGETQYF.

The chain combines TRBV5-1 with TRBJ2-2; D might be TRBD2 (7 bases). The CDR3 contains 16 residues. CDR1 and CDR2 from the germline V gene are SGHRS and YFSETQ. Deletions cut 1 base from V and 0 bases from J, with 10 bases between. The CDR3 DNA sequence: TGCGCCAGCAGCTTGCGAGGGGGGGCGAACACCGGGGAGCTGTTTTTT. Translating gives CASSLRGGANTGELFF.

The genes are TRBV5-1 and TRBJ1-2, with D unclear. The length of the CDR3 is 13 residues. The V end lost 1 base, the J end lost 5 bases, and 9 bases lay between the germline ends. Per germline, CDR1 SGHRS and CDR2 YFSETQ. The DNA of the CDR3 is TGCGCCAGCAGCTTGACAACAGTTTATGGCTACACCTTC. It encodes CASSLTTVYGYTF.